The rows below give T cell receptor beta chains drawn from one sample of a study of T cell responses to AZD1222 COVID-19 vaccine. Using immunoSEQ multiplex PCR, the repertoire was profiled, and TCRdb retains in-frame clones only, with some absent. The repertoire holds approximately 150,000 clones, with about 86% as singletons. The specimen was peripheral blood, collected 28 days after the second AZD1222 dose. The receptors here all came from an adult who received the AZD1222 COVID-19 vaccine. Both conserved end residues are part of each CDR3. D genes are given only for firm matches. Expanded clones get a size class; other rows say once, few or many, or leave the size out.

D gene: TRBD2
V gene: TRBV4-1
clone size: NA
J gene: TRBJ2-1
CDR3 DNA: TGCGCCAGCAGCCAAGGTCTAGCGGGGACCTACAATGAGCAGTTCTTC
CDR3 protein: CASSQGLAGTYNEQFF

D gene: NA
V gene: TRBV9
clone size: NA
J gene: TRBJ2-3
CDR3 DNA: TGTGCCAGCAGCGCCGCCCTAGGGGGTGGTGATACGCAGTATTTT
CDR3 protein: CASSAALGGGDTQYF

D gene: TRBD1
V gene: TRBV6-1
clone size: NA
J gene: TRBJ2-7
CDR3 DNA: TGTGCCAGCAGCCACGACAGGGAGTACGAGCAGTACTTC
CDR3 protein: CASSHDREYEQYF

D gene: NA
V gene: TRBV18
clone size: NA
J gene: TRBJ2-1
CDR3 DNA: TGTGCCAGCTCACCACAGAACAGGCTCTCCTACAATGAGCAGTTCTTC
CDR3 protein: CASSPQNRLSYNEQFF

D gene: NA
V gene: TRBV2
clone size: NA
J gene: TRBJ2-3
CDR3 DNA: TGTGCCAGCAGTGAATACGGGCCGGATACGCAGTATTTT
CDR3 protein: CASSEYGPDTQYF

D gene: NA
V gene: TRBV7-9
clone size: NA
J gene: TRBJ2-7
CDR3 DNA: TGTGCCAGCAGTTGGGACTTAGCCCACGAGCAGTACTTC
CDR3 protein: CASSWDLAHEQYF

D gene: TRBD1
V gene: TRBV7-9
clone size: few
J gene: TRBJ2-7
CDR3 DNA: TGTGCCAGCAGCTCAGGGGGTATTGTTAGCGAGCAGTACTTC
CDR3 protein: CASSSGGIVSEQYF

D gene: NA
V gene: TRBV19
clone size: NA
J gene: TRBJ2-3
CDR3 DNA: TGTGCCAGTAGTATAGATTACGGCACCAGTGGCACAGATACGCAGTATTTT
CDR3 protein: CASSIDYGTSGTDTQYF

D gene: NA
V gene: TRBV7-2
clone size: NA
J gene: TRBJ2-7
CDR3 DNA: TGTGCCAGCAGCCGTCTCCGGGAGCGGAGCGAGCAGTACTTC
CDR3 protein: CASSRLRERSEQYF

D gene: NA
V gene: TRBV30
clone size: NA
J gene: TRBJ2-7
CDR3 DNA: TGTGCCTGGAGCCCATCCGGGACACCCCCCTACGAGCAGTACTTC
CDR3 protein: CAWSPSGTPPYEQYF

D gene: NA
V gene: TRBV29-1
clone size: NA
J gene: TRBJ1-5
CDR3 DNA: TGCAGCGTTAGGCAGGGGACTCAGCCCCAGCATTTT
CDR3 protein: CSVRQGTQPQHF